The entry that follows covers one T cell receptor (beta chain) sequence. Antigen unknown. Germline V lookup: CDR1 LGHNA, CDR2 YSLEER. The CDR3 spans 16 residues. V dropped 2 bases and J dropped 1 base, with 14 bases sitting between them. The assay was immunoSEQ multiplex PCR, and TCRdb's table has in-frame clones only and misses some. Among tens of thousands of clones listed, around 93% were seen once. The data are from a study of T cell repertoires and Cas9 in healthy adults. The wider study: CD4 and CD8 compartments: SpCas9-reactive T cells profiled for potency, cytotoxicity, lineage. Study results and caveats: In vitro, SpCas9-reactive Tregs were reported to curb effector T cell proliferation and function.

The source is a human donor in good health. The rearrangement joins TRBV4-3 to TRBJ1-1, with a possible D match to TRBD1 (5 bases). Material: CD4+ effector T cells (CD127+, CD25-, CD137-, CD154-) from PBMCs; culture status not recorded. The DNA of the CDR3 is TGCGCCAGCAGCCAATGGGGGGAGACACGGAACACTGAAGCTTTCTTT. Its translation: CASSQWGETRNTEAFF.